The 20 T cell receptor beta chains given below trace back to one sample, sequenced in a study of cytomegalovirus exposure and HLA in healthy donors. Assay used: immunoSEQ multiplex PCR; TCRdb lists only in-frame clones, some missing. Of approximately 65,000 clones in the sample, 80% to 95% were seen once. Sequenced: PBMCs. These receptors were taken from a young man in good health and CMV-seropositive.

The rearrangement uses TRBV28 and TRBJ1-1; maybe TRBD1 (5 bases). Per germline, CDR1 MDHEN and CDR2 SYDVKM. CDR3 length: 14 residues. Trimming cost V 2 bases and J 2 bases, with 9 bases left between them. CDR3 in amino acids: CASSLAGPNTEAFF. The CDR3 nucleotides are TGTGCCAGCAGTTTAGCGGGGCCAAACACTGAAGCTTTCTTT.

This sequence joins TRBV5-1 and TRBJ1-1, with a possible D match to TRBD1 (6 bases). Trimming shortened V by 5 bases and J by 4 bases, and 9 bases separated the two germline ends. The CDR3 is 12 amino acids. CDR1 SGHRS and CDR2 YFSETQ come from the germline V gene. As DNA, the CDR3 is TGCGCCAGCAGACAGGGTCCCACTGAAGCTTTCTTT. Residues: CASRQGPTEAFF.

The rearrangement links TRBV5-1 to TRBJ2-2; TRBD2 matches 13 bases. The trim removed 4 bases at V and 4 bases at J, leaving 10 bases unmatched. There are 18 residues in the CDR3. Per germline, CDR1 SGHRS and CDR2 YFSETQ. CDR3 amino acids: CASSIFRTSGRATGELFF. Here the CDR3 DNA reads TGCGCCAGCAGCATCTTCCGGACTAGCGGGAGAGCCACCGGGGAGCTGTTTTTT.

This chain joins TRBV7-3 and TRBJ2-7; TRBD1 matches at 8 bases. The V gene end was trimmed by 1 base and the J gene end by 7 bases; junction bases not matched to a gene: 9. Germline V CDR1 and CDR2: SGHTA, FQGTGA. This CDR3 is 15 amino acids long. The chain's CDR3 is CASSLNQGARGEQYF. DNA for the CDR3: TGTGCCAGCAGCTTAAATCAGGGGGCCCGTGGGGAGCAGTACTTC.

CDR3 region: CASSVGQGSSGPHEQYF. The CDR3 DNA is TGTGCCAGCAGCGTAGGCCAGGGGTCTAGCGGCCCCCACGAGCAGTACTTC. The rearrangement joins TRBV9 to TRBJ2-7, with D perhaps TRBD2 (7 bases). V lost 0 bases and J 5 bases, leaving 21 bases between the germline ends. This CDR3 is 17 amino acids long. Germline V lookup: CDR1 SGDLS, CDR2 YYNGEE.

This chain joins TRBV30 and TRBJ1-1; D is unclear. The V end was cut by 5 bases, the J end by 4 bases, with 14 bases between. CDR3 length: 13 residues. Germline CDR1 reads GTSNPN; CDR2 reads SVGIG (reference sequence). CDR3 nucleotide sequence: TGTGCCTGGGACGGTTTGCGGCTCACTGAAGCTTTCTTT. It specifies CAWDGLRLTEAFF.

CDR3 region: CASSRRAALIYQETQYF. The DNA for the CDR3 is TGTGCCAGCAGCCGGAGGGCAGCTCTCATTTACCAAGAGACCCAGTACTTC. This chain connects TRBV7-6 to TRBJ2-5; possible D gene TRBD2, 6 bases. Germline values: CDR1 SGHVS, CDR2 FNYEAQ. Trimming left V 5 bases short and J 0 bases short, with 19 bases between. This CDR3 contains 17 residues.

As to this clone: A read error may produce the germline difference seen at one junction end. The V call is TRBV7-7, the J call TRBJ1-4; 9 bases align to TRBD1. From germline, CDR1 is SSHAT and CDR2 FNYEAQ (reference sequence). This CDR3 spans 15 amino acids. This CDR3 is CASSEGQGGNEKLFF. In nucleotides, the CDR3 is TGTGCTAGCAGCGAGGGACAGGGAGGGAATGAAAAACTGTTTTTT.

V usage is TRBV28 and J usage is TRBJ2-7, with 9 bases matching TRBD1. V lost 8 bases and J lost 7; bases outside the gene matches: 12. The CDR3 runs to 14 residues. Germline V gives CDR1 MDHEN, CDR2 SYDVKM. Here the CDR3 reads CASRTGQGTWEQYF. The CDR3 DNA sequence: TGTGCCAGCCGGACGGGACAGGGTACGTGGGAGCAGTACTTC.

The V and J genes are TRBV5-5 and TRBJ2-1; a possible D gene is TRBD1 (6 bases). This CDR3 comprises 16 residues. Looked up from germline, CDR1 is SGHKS and CDR2 is YYEKEE (reference sequence). V shed 4 bases and J shed 0 bases, with 14 bases lying between them. The CDR3 region is CASSTRQASSYNEQFF. CDR3 coding DNA: TGTGCCAGCAGCACACGACAGGCGAGCTCCTACAATGAGCAGTTCTTC.

This chain joins TRBV4-2 and TRBJ2-6; 7 bases agree with TRBD1. Trimming at V came to 3 bases and at J to 3 bases, leaving 5 bases not matched to a gene. The CDR3 sequence is 16 residues long. Germline V CDR1 and CDR2: LGHNA, YNFKEQ. CDR3 DNA sequence: TGTGCCAGCAGCCAGCCAGGGGGTATTGGGGCCAACGTCCTGACTTTC. Translating gives CASSQPGGIGANVLTF.

The chain recombines TRBV11-2 with TRBJ1-4, with TRBD1 identical over 8 bases. This CDR3 contains 16 residues. Trimming at V came to 4 bases and at J to 3 bases, leaving 7 bases not matched to a gene. CDR1 is SGHAT and CDR2 is FQNNGV in the germline V gene. CDR3 region: CASSSGQGFPNEKLFF. The CDR3 DNA reads TGTGCCAGCAGCTCTGGACAGGGCTTCCCTAATGAAAAACTGTTTTTT.

The gene calls are TRBV11-2 and TRBJ2-6; 7 bases align to TRBD1. Germline V gene lookup returns CDR1 SGHAT and CDR2 FQNNGV. The length of the CDR3 is 15 residues. After removal of 7 bases from V and 2 bases from J, the junction contained 5 bases not matched to a gene. CDR3: CASTNTGAGANVLTF. CDR3 nucleotides: TGTGCCAGCACCAATACAGGGGCTGGGGCCAACGTCCTGACTTTC.

The chain carries TRBV7-6 and TRBJ2-7; 10 bases agree with TRBD1. The V and J ends lost 5 bases and 5 bases, in that order; junction bases with no gene match: 9. Looked up from germline, CDR1 is SGHVS and CDR2 is FNYEAQ. This CDR3 region has 15 residues. CDR3 residues: CASSRDRGRNHEQYF. The CDR3 bases are TGTGCCAGCAGCCGAGACAGGGGGCGCAACCACGAGCAGTACTTC.

The V and J genes are TRBV2 and TRBJ1-1; no firm D call. V lost 1 base and J 4 bases, leaving 7 bases between the germline ends. This CDR3 region has 13 residues. The germline V gene has CDR1 SNHLY and CDR2 FYNNEI. The CDR3 sequence is CASSEDGSTEAFF. CDR3 DNA sequence: TGTGCCAGCAGTGAAGACGGGAGCACTGAAGCTTTCTTT.

The chain has TRBV28 and TRBJ1-3; no definite D call. Germline loops: CDR1 MDHEN, CDR2 SYDVKM. Trimming took 5 bases from V and 1 from J, leaving 21 bases between them. The CDR3 covers 18 residues. As DNA, the CDR3 is TGTGCCAGCAGTCCCTCGATTCTCCGCAGGTTATCTGGAAACACCATATATTTT. Translated, it gives CASSPSILRRLSGNTIYF.

The chain is built from TRBV2 and TRBJ2-3; 8 positions agree with TRBD2. V was pared by 8 bases and J by 5 bases, with 12 bases of the junction left unmatched. The CDR3 spans 15 residues. Germline loops: CDR1 SNHLY, CDR2 FYNNEI. This CDR3 is CASPQREKWEDTQYF. DNA of the CDR3: TGTGCCAGCCCCCAGCGGGAGAAGTGGGAAGATACGCAGTATTTT.

Points on this clone: A junction end diverges from the germline sequence, so it may reflect a read error. The V gene is TRBV7-7, the J gene TRBJ1-1; D not certain. There are 16 residues in the CDR3. Germline V gene data show CDR1 as SSHAT and CDR2 as FNYEAQ (reference sequence). CDR3 DNA sequence: TGTGCTAGCAGCTTACTAGGGCCCGGGAAAGGGACTGAAGCTTTCTTT. Translation: CASSLLGPGKGTEAFF.

The chain uses TRBV5-6 and TRBJ1-1, with D uncertain. Germline CDR1 SGHDT, CDR2 YYEEEE. The V end lost 6 bases, the J end lost 4 bases, and 16 bases lay between the germline ends. This CDR3 is 14 amino acids long. Here the CDR3 DNA reads TGTGCCAGCAACGACCGAGGGTTGATCACTGAAGCTTTCTTT. This codes for CASNDRGLITEAFF. The full variable domain, its missing parts supplied by reference TRBV5-6 and TRBJ1-1, is DAGVTQSPTHLIKTRGQQVTLRCSPKSGHDTVSWYQQALGQGPQFIFQYYEEEERQRGNFPDRFSGHQFPNYSSELNVNALLLGDSALYLCASNDRGLITEAFFGQGTRLTVV.

V and J are TRBV5-1 and TRBJ2-4; 8 nucleotides align to TRBD2. Germline V gives CDR1 SGHRS, CDR2 YFSETQ. The CDR3 has 17 amino acids. V was pared by 3 bases and J by 0 bases, with 8 bases of the junction left unmatched. CDR3 coding DNA: TGCGCCAGCAGCTGGGGTACTAGCGGTGTAGCCAAAAACATTCAGTACTTC. Translated, it gives CASSWGTSGVAKNIQYF.